The 9 T cell receptor beta chains below come from one sample, sequenced in a study of blood T cell repertoires in COVID-19. The method was immunoSEQ multiplex PCR; TCRdb's version includes in-frame clones alone and lacks a portion of them. This table has about 120,000 clones, more than 70% appearing once. Sequenced material: peripheral blood. The origin of the receptors is a man in his 60s with acute or convalescent COVID-19.

The V gene is TRBV21-1, the J gene TRBJ2-3; the D call of TRBD2 is as the table states it, not checked on the DNA. TRBV21-1 is deemed a pseudogene. The CDR3 loop spans 21 amino acids. CDR3 in amino acids: CASTHNLRDSGEGTKGDTQYF. The DNA for the CDR3 is TGTGCCAGCACCCATAATCTCCGGGACTCTGGGGAAGGGACCAAGGGAGATACGCAGTATTTT.

The genes are TRBV7-2 and TRBJ2-2, with D tentatively TRBD2 (5 bases). Trimming removed 5 bases at V and 5 bases at J, with 18 bases between. The germline CDR1 and CDR2 sequences are SGHTA and FQGNSA. This CDR3 spans 16 amino acids. Written as DNA, the CDR3 is TGTGCCAGCAGCCGCGGGCCCACCCAAATGACCGGGGAGCTGTTTTTT. As protein: CASSRGPTQMTGELFF.

This clone was found a few times. The chain links TRBV18 to TRBJ2-7, with 10 bases identical to TRBD1. Germline-derived CDR1 and CDR2 are KGHSH and LQKENI. The CDR3 covers 15 residues. Trimming removed 6 bases from V and 6 bases from J; junction bases left unmatched: 11. CDR3 sequence: CASSSGTGAGREQYF. Here the CDR3 DNA reads TGTGCCAGCTCCAGCGGGACAGGGGCCGGGCGCGAGCAGTACTTC.

The chain joins TRBV11-2 to TRBJ2-1; TRBD2 aligns across 15 bases. The CDR3 consists of 15 residues. The germline V gene encodes CDR1 SGHAT and CDR2 FQNNGV. The trim removed 5 bases at V and 10 bases at J, leaving 6 bases unmatched. This CDR3 reads CASSPPGLAGGEQFF. As DNA, the CDR3 is TGTGCCAGCAGCCCACCCGGACTAGCGGGAGGGGAGCAGTTCTTC.

The V gene is TRBV7-3, the J gene TRBJ2-2, with 10 bases lining up with TRBD1. Germline values: CDR1 SGHTA, CDR2 FQGTGA. V gave up 4 bases and J gave up 6 bases; unmatched junction bases: 5. This CDR3 is built from 15 residues. This CDR3 reads CASSSRGTGAGELFF. The CDR3 coding sequence is TGTGCCAGCAGCTCCCGGGGGACAGGGGCCGGGGAGCTGTTTTTT.

This clone turned up a few times. This chain joins TRBV20-1 and TRBJ2-5; D is perhaps TRBD1 (5 bases). The germline V gene encodes CDR1 DFQATT and CDR2 SNEGSKA (reference sequence). The V end lost 6 bases, the J end lost 4 bases, and 9 bases lay between the germline ends. There are 11 residues in the CDR3. The CDR3 nucleotides are TGCAGTGCCCAGGACACAGAGACCCAGTACTTC. It codes for CSAQDTETQYF.

The chain combines TRBV18 with TRBJ2-7; TRBD1 might be the D (6 bases). This CDR3 contains 15 residues. V lost 6 bases to trimming and J lost 3 bases, with 18 bases between them. The germline CDR1 and CDR2 sequences are KGHSH and LQKENI. CDR3 in amino acids: CASSPTGSRGYEQYF. The CDR3 DNA is TGTGCCAGCTCTCCTACCGGGTCCAGGGGCTACGAGCAGTACTTC.

The V call is TRBV7-9, the J call TRBJ2-2; possible D gene TRBD2, 6 bases. The germline V and J ends were trimmed by 0 bases and 4 bases, with 15 bases remaining between them. CDR3 length: 17 amino acids. CDR1 and CDR2 (germline): SEHNR, FQNEAQ (reference sequence). The chain's CDR3 is CASSLARASELTGELFF. CDR3 nucleotides: TGTGCCAGCAGCTTAGCTCGGGCTAGCGAGCTCACCGGGGAGCTGTTTTTT.

The DNA for the CDR3 is TGCGCCAGCAGGGGGGACAGTATGAACACTGAAGCTTTCTTT. It specifies CASRGDSMNTEAFF. V and J are TRBV5-1 and TRBJ1-1; the match to TRBD1 covers 7 bases. CDR3 length: 14 residues. Germline V gene sequence: CDR1 SGHRS, CDR2 YFSETQ. Trimming cost V 5 bases and J 0 bases; bases outside gene matches: 4. The variable domain in full, completed from reference TRBV5-1 and TRBJ1-1, reads KAGVTQTPRYLIKTRGQQVTLSCSPISGHRSVSWYQQTPGQGLQFLFEYFSETQRNKGNFPGRFSGRQFSNSRSEMNVSTLELGDSALYLCASRGDSMNTEAFFGQGTRLTVV.